This entry concerns a single TCR beta chain. Its antigen is currently unknown. At one boundary the junction diverges from the germline segment, which might be a read error. This CDR3 is also generated by other DNA sequences in the sample. The V gene's germline CDR1 is SGHTA and CDR2 FQGNSA. The CDR3 consists of 13 residues. This sample was included in a study of cytomegalovirus exposure and HLA in healthy donors. Whole-study context: Counted in an early data release were approximately 85 million unique TCRs from HLA-typed donors.

Findings and caveats of the study: Later analysis associated a missense DCLRE1C variant with TCR beta V- and J-gene trimming. Many donors shared some public TCRs, even though most TCR sequences were rare. A few V segments could not be told apart, such as TRBV6-2 and TRBV6-3, and were left out.

It was with 60 Vbeta and 13 Jbeta primers that the PCR ran. Using immunoSEQ multiplex PCR, the repertoire was profiled, and TCRdb retains in-frame clones only, with some absent. Of 110,000 or so clones in the sample, over 6.5% were seen once. Sequencing used PBMCs. This clonotype was sampled from a woman between 40 and 55 years old in good health and CMV-seropositive. The chain recombines TRBV7-2 with TRBJ1-2; D is undetermined. CDR3 DNA sequence: TGTGCCAGCAACTTAGGAGGCGTCGGGGGCTACACCTTC. Protein sequence: CASNLGGVGGYTF. Full variable domain (missing parts from reference TRBV7-2 and TRBJ1-2): GAGVSQSPSNKVTEKGKDVELRCDPISGHTALYWYRQSLGQGLEFLIYFQGNSAPDKSGLPSDRFSAERTGGSVSTLTIQRTQQEDSAVYLCASNLGGVGGYTFGSGTRLTVV.